The 5 T cell receptor beta chains below all came from one sample that was sequenced in a study of shared clonotypes between healthy human individuals. TCRdb keeps only in-frame clones here, not all; method: immunoSEQ multiplex PCR. The sample records 2,500,000 or so clones, about nine tenths being singletons. Sequencing used naive CD4+ T cells from PBMCs. Subset: CD45RA+ positively selected. Receptors were obtained from a man between 18 and 35 years old in good health. Some clones in this sample may be carry-over from other donors' samples.

DNA of the CDR3: TGTGCCAGCCGTATAGGTAAGCGAAGCTCCTACAATGAGCAGTTCTTC. Translating gives CASRIGKRSSYNEQFF. The chain uses TRBV5-4 and TRBJ2-1; D is ambiguous. Germline V gene data show CDR1 as SGHNT and CDR2 as YYREEE (reference sequence). The CDR3 is made up of 16 amino acids. The V and J ends lost 7 bases and 0 bases respectively, with 17 bases between them.

J is TRBJ2-7 and V is TRBV5-1; either TRBD1 or TRBD2 may supply D (5 bases each). V shed 0 bases and J shed 5 bases, with 15 bases lying between them. This CDR3 is 15 amino acids long. CDR1 and CDR2 from the germline V gene are SGHRS and YFSETQ. CDR3 sequence reads: CASSLAGTAMDEQYF. The CDR3 DNA sequence: TGCGCCAGCAGCTTGGCCGGGACCGCGATGGACGAGCAGTACTTC.

This clone occurred a few times. This chain uses TRBV5-1 with TRBJ1-2, with D possibly TRBD1 on 5 matching bases. The V gene's germline CDR1 is SGHRS and CDR2 YFSETQ. Trimming removed 2 bases from V and 8 bases from J, with 16 bases in between. The CDR3 covers 14 residues. CDR3 in DNA: TGCGCCAGCAGCTTCGAGCAAGGGTACAGGGGCTACACCTTC. As protein: CASSFEQGYRGYTF.

In the case of this clone: An end of the junction differs from the germline gene, which may be a read error. The rearrangement joins TRBV15 to TRBJ2-7; the match to TRBD2 covers 8 bases. Germline CDR1 LNHNV, CDR2 YYDKDF (reference sequence). CDR3 length: 18 residues. Here the CDR3 reads CATRRVDFSGSSSYEQYF. The CDR3 bases are TGTGCCACCAGAAGAGTGGATTTCAGCGGGAGTTCCTCCTACGAGCAGTACTTC.

The genes are TRBV18 and TRBJ2-1; D perhaps matches TRBD2 (5 bases). The CDR3 sequence is 16 residues long. V lost 3 bases and J 9 bases, leaving 21 bases between the germline ends. Germline V CDR1 and CDR2: KGHSH, LQKENI. In DNA form, the CDR3 reads TGTGCCAGCTCACCCCTAGCTGGGAATATCTATCCTGAGCAGTTCTTC. Amino acid sequence: CASSPLAGNIYPEQFF.